A single TCR beta chain is shown here with its context. Its cognate antigen is unknown. The CDR3 is made up of 14 amino acids. Germline V gene data show CDR1 as WSHSY and CDR2 as SAAADI. The V and J ends lost 6 bases and 7 bases respectively, with 13 bases between them. The sample belongs to a study of cytomegalovirus exposure and HLA in healthy donors. It was with 60 Vbeta and 13 Jbeta primers that the PCR ran. Repertoires were generated with immunoSEQ multiplex PCR, while TCRdb's copy carries only in-frame clones and drops some. Among around 110,000 clones, roughly 9.9% were seen once, and the ten largest hold less than 4%. Study-level points and caveats: In a later analysis, a missense DCLRE1C variant was linked to TCR beta V- and J-gene trimming. Certain indistinguishable V segments, among them TRBV6-2 and TRBV6-3, were excluded. The only immune exposure information that was available was CMV serostatus.

J is TRBJ1-6 and V is TRBV10-2; a possible D gene is TRBD1 (5 bases). This receptor was identified in a man younger than 40 in good health and CMV-seronegative. The sample taken for sequencing was PBMCs. The CDR3 DNA is TGCGCCAGCAGCTACTTTCCAGGGAATTCACCCCTCCACTTT. This gives the protein CASSYFPGNSPLHF.